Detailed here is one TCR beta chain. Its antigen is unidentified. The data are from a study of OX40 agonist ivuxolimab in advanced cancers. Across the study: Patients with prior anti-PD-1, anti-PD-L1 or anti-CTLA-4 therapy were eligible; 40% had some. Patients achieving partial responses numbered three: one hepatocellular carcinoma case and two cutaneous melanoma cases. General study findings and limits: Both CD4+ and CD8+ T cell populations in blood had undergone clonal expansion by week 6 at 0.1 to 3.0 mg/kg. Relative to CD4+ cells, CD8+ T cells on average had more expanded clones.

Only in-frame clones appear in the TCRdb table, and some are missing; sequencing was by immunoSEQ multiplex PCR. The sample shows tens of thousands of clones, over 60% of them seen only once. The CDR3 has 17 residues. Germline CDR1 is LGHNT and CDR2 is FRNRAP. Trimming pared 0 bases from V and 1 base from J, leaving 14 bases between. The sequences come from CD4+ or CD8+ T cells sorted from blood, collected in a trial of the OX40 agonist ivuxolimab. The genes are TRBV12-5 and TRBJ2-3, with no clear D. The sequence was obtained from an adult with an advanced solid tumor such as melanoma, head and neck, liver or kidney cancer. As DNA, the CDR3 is TGTGCTAGTGGTTTGGTACCCCCACCCCAAGGCACAGATACGCAGTATTTT. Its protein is CASGLVPPPQGTDTQYF. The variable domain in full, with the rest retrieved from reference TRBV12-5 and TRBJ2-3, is DARVTQTPRHKVTEMGQEVTMRCQPILGHNTVFWYRQTMMQGLELLAYFRNRAPLDDSGMPKDRFSAEMPDATLATLKIQPSEPRDSAVYFCASGLVPPPQGTDTQYFGPGTRLTVL.